These 24 T cell receptor beta chains were sequenced from one sample in a study of regulatory T cells in long-lasting Graves disease. Time point reported: newly diagnosed GD, antithyroid drugs for less than 3 months. After RNA was extracted from PBMCs, the TCR library was made from it. In building TCR beta libraries, iRepertoire HTBI primers were used together with Arm-PCR of CDR3 regions. From the multiplex PCR reads, TCRdb called clonotypes with MiXCR, one entry per CDR3 protein. The top ten hold roughly an eighth of the sample, which has more than 450,000 distinct CDR3 sequences, about a sixth seen once. These same data were also listed under a study on T cells in Graves' hyperthyroidism and ophthalmopathy.

Sequences were derived from peripheral blood mononuclear cells (PBMCs), sampled at new diagnosis, from a patient treated with antithyroid drugs. The receptor source for this set is a man aged 40-49 years with Graves disease.

A remark on this clonotype: A read error may be the cause here, since a much bigger clone is one base away. The chain has TRBV4-1 and TRBJ1-1, with 10 positions matching TRBD1. The V gene's germline CDR1 is MGHRA and CDR2 YSYEKL. This CDR3 comprises 15 residues. The CDR3 loop reads CASSLGQGISTEALF. DNA of the CDR3: TGCGCCAGCAGCCTGGGACAGGGGATATCCACTGAAGCTCTCTTT.

This clonotype was counted ten times or more. The chain links TRBV12-3 or TRBV12-4 to TRBJ2-7; possible D gene TRBD1, 5 bases. This CDR3 has 14 amino acids. Trimming removed 9 bases at V and 4 bases at J, with 19 bases between. The CDR3 nucleotides are TGTGCCAGTAATAAGCAGGGTCTTATATACGAGCAGTACTTC. It translates to CASNKQGLIYEQYF.

This chain joins TRBV29-1 and TRBJ2-5, with D uncertain. This CDR3 has 14 residues. CDR1 is SQVTM and CDR2 is ANQGSEA in the germline V gene. Trimming removed 4 bases from V and 4 bases from J, with 16 bases in between. The CDR3: CSVVSRGVPETQYF. The CDR3 DNA is TGCAGCGTTGTGAGCAGAGGCGTCCCAGAGACCCAGTACTTC.

This sequence joins TRBV4-2 and TRBJ2-5, with 9 bases matching TRBD2. Germline lookup yields CDR1 LGHNA and CDR2 YNFKEQ. This CDR3 is built from 18 residues. After removal of 1 base from V and 3 bases from J, the junction contained 12 bases not matched to a gene. The CDR3 coding sequence is TGTGCCAGCAGCCAAGTATCGGGCCAACTAGCGGGTAAAGAGACCCAGTACTTC. It translates to CASSQVSGQLAGKETQYF.

The chain joins TRBV20-1 to TRBJ1-5; 8 bases match TRBD1. Losses at the gene ends were 7 bases for V and 4 bases for J; bases not matched to a gene: 15. The CDR3 runs 16 residues. Germline V CDR1 and CDR2: DFQATT, SNEGSKA (reference sequence). The DNA of the CDR3 is TGCAGTGTTTTACGATCCGGGACAGGTGTGAATCAGCCCCAGCATTTT. Protein: CSVLRSGTGVNQPQHF.

This clonotype was seen ten or more times. V gene TRBV2 combines with J gene TRBJ2-7; D is possibly TRBD2 (6 bases). V was cut by 9 bases and J by 3 bases, with 21 bases left in between. CDR3 length equals 15 residues. CDR1 SNHLY and CDR2 FYNNEI come from the germline V gene. DNA of the CDR3: TGTGCCAGTAGACCGAGCGGGCTGGCAGGCTACGAGCAGTACTTC. This translates into CASRPSGLAGYEQYF.

This clonotype was detected a few times. This may be a read error: a much more frequent sequence differs by one nucleotide. The chain uses TRBV7-3 and TRBJ2-1; perhaps D is TRBD1 or TRBD2 (5 bases each). V lost 2 bases to trimming and J lost 6 bases, with 14 bases between them. The germline CDR1 and CDR2 sequences are SGHTA and FQGTGA. This CDR3 has 15 residues. The CDR3 bases are TGTGCCAGCAGCTTAGAGGGGAAGGGATGCAATGAGCAGTTCTTC. It translates to CASSLEGKGCNEQFF.

This clonotype appeared many times. J is TRBJ1-2 and V is TRBV18, with D hard to call. Trimming left V 6 bases short and J 6 bases short, with 20 bases between. This CDR3 spans 15 amino acids. Germline lookup yields CDR1 KGHSH and CDR2 LQKENI. The chain's CDR3 is CASSLNHGLADGYTF. The CDR3 bases are TGTGCCAGCTCGCTAAATCACGGCCTTGCGGATGGCTACACCTTC.

This clonotype was detected ten times or more. The genes are TRBV5-4 and TRBJ1-1; D is uncertain. The CDR3 consists of 15 residues. Trimming left V 0 bases short and J 4 bases short, with 13 bases between. In germline, CDR1 is SGHNT, CDR2 YYREEE (reference sequence). The CDR3 sequence is CASSLDAKGGTEAFF. As DNA, the CDR3 is TGTGCCAGCAGCTTGGATGCAAAGGGAGGCACTGAAGCTTTCTTT.

This clonotype was counted many times. The rearrangement uses TRBV28 and TRBJ2-7; unclear D gene. CDR1 and CDR2 (germline): MDHEN, SYDVKM. This CDR3 contains 14 residues. V was shortened by 6 bases and J by 0 bases, with 12 bases between the two germline ends. DNA of the CDR3: TGTGCCAGCAGCTCCGGGTCAAGCTCCTACGAGCAGTACTTC. Residues: CASSSGSSSYEQYF.

This clonotype was seen many times. The chain joins TRBV18 to TRBJ2-2; D might be TRBD2 (5 bases). In germline, CDR1 is KGHSH, CDR2 LQKENI. CDR3 length: 15 residues. Trimming removed 4 bases at V and 1 base at J, with 10 bases between. This chain's CDR3 is CASSRTGKNTGELFF. The CDR3 nucleotides read TGTGCCAGCTCACGGACGGGGAAGAACACCGGGGAGCTGTTTTTT.

This chain connects TRBV10-1 to TRBJ2-4, with D perhaps matching TRBD1 or TRBD2 (5 bases each). CDR1 is WNHNN, CDR2 SYGVQD, per germline (reference sequence). V was trimmed by 4 bases and J by 0 bases, leaving 10 bases between them. The CDR3 loop spans 15 amino acids. The CDR3: CASSGDGLAKNIQYF. The DNA of the CDR3 is TGCGCCAGCAGTGGGGACGGCCTAGCCAAAAACATTCAGTACTTC.

The table lists this clonotype with many counts. This chain links TRBV18 with TRBJ2-7, with TRBD2 matching over 8 bases. The CDR3 consists of 14 residues. After removal of 2 bases from V and 12 bases from J, the junction contained 12 bases not matched to a gene. CDR1 is KGHSH and CDR2 is LQKENI in the germline V gene. For the CDR3, the DNA is TGTGCCAGCTCACCAAGTGCCGGGAGGGCCGGTCTGTACTTC. Protein: CASSPSAGRAGLYF.

This chain uses TRBV18 with TRBJ2-1; a weak D match, TRBD1 (6 bases). Trimming left V 5 bases short and J 2 bases short, with 13 bases between. CDR3 length equals 15 residues. Germline V CDR1 and CDR2: KGHSH, LQKENI. CDR3 residues: CASSKQGVPYNEQFF. Here the CDR3 DNA reads TGTGCCAGCTCAAAACAGGGTGTTCCCTACAATGAGCAGTTCTTC. Looking up the rest from reference TRBV18 and TRBJ2-1 gives the full variable domain: NAGVMQNPRHLVRRRGQEARLRCSPMKGHSHVYWYRQLPEEGLKFMVYLQKENIIDESGMPKERFSAEFPKEGPSILRIQQVVRGDSAAYFCASSKQGVPYNEQFFGPGTRLTVL.

This chain joins TRBV19 and TRBJ2-7; a possible D gene is TRBD2 (5 bases). Germline V gene data show CDR1 as LNHDA and CDR2 as SQIVND (reference sequence). With 6 bases removed from V and 1 base from J, the gap between germline ends came to 13 bases. The CDR3 has 14 amino acids. The CDR3 coding sequence is TGTGCCAGTAGGGTCGGGGTTAATTCCTACGAGCAGTACTTC. Translating gives CASRVGVNSYEQYF.

This clonotype has at least ten counts. The chain combines TRBV27 with TRBJ2-1; the D is unclear. The germline V and J ends were trimmed by 5 bases and 8 bases, with 10 bases remaining between them. The CDR3 covers 12 residues. Looked up from germline, CDR1 is MNHEY and CDR2 is SMNVEV (reference sequence). CDR3 loop: CASSPSPDEQFF. CDR3 coding DNA: TGTGCCAGCAGTCCCAGTCCGGATGAGCAGTTCTTC.

This clonotype has at least ten counts. The chain uses TRBV7-8 and TRBJ2-1; D may be TRBD1 (6 bases). This CDR3 comprises 16 residues. V was pared by 7 bases and J by 4 bases, with 20 bases between. The germline CDR1 and CDR2 sequences are SGHVS and FQNEAQ. CDR3 nucleotides: TGTGCCAGCACGACGAATACCAAGACAGGATACAATGAGCAGTTCTTC. Translated, it gives CASTTNTKTGYNEQFF.

This clonotype appeared a few times. The rearrangement links TRBV12-5 to TRBJ1-4, with 7 bases identical to TRBD1. CDR3 length: 17 residues. V was clipped by 1 base and J by 4 bases; unmatched bases: 9. Germline V CDR1 and CDR2: LGHNT, FRNRAP. CDR3: CASGLARLQGFNEKLFF. The CDR3 DNA is TGTGCTAGTGGTTTGGCCCGCCTACAGGGGTTTAATGAAAAACTGTTTTTT.

The rearrangement links TRBV20-1 to TRBJ2-7; unclear D gene. The V end was cut by 6 bases, the J end by 5 bases, with 23 bases between. The CDR3 totals 15 residues. CDR1 and CDR2 from the germline V gene are DFQATT and SNEGSKA (reference sequence). The CDR3: CSAPPNRQVLDEQYF. CDR3 DNA: TGCAGTGCCCCCCCTAACCGGCAGGTTCTCGACGAGCAGTACTTC.

This clonotype appeared many times. This chain uses TRBV14 with TRBJ2-1; 7 bases align to TRBD1. The CDR3 covers 15 residues. Trimming at V came to 3 bases and at J to 6 bases, leaving 8 bases not matched to a gene. CDR1 and CDR2 (germline): SGHDN, FVKESK. In nucleotides, the CDR3 is TGTGCCAGCAGCCATATTAACTCAGGGGGCAATGAGCAGTTCTTC. It yields the protein CASSHINSGGNEQFF.

This clonotype was counted between two and nine times. The chain couples TRBV10-3 to TRBJ2-2; D is possibly TRBD2 (5 bases). Germline-derived CDR1 and CDR2 are ENHRY and SYGVKD. The length of the CDR3 is 16 residues. The V gene lost 1 base and the J gene lost 3 bases, with 12 bases spanning the gap. This chain's CDR3 is CAISEFSSGYTGELFF. The DNA of the CDR3 is TGTGCCATCAGTGAGTTTAGCAGCGGCTACACCGGGGAGCTGTTTTTT.

The chain couples TRBV6-5 to TRBJ2-2; no clear D gene. This CDR3 region has 15 residues. Trimming removed 2 bases at V and 2 bases at J, with 9 bases between. Germline V gene lookup returns CDR1 MNHEY and CDR2 SVGAGI. CDR3 residues: CASSYLPSNTGELFF. For the CDR3, the DNA is TGTGCCAGCAGTTACCTCCCTAGTAACACCGGGGAGCTGTTTTTT.

The CDR3 nucleotides read TGTGCCAGCAGTGCTTTCCGAGGGACCCCCTACGAGCAGTACTTC. It specifies CASSAFRGTPYEQYF. This rearrangement joins TRBV2 to TRBJ2-7; either TRBD1 or TRBD2 may supply D (5 bases each). The V gene lost 4 bases and the J gene lost 2 bases, with 15 bases spanning the gap. Germline V gene data show CDR1 as SNHLY and CDR2 as FYNNEI. The CDR3 is made up of 15 amino acids.

The sample holds many counts of this clonotype. The chain joins TRBV25-1 to TRBJ2-1, with 10 positions matching TRBD2. This CDR3 is 14 amino acids long. Germline V CDR1 and CDR2: MGHDK, SYGVNS. The trim removed 3 bases at V and 4 bases at J, leaving 0 bases unmatched. The CDR3 protein is CASSEGLAYNEQFF. DNA of the CDR3: TGTGCCAGCAGTGAGGGACTAGCGTACAATGAGCAGTTCTTC.